Listed below are T cell receptor beta chains from one sample, sequenced in a study of blood T cell repertoires in COVID-19. TCRdb's table, derived via immunoSEQ multiplex PCR, lists solely in-frame clones and lacks some. The table has over 65,000 clones, 70% to 90% seen once. Sequences were obtained from peripheral blood. These TCRs come from a man aged 45-65 years with active or convalescent COVID-19. The CDR3 runs from the conserved cysteine through the conserved F or W. A D gene is named only where the DNA matches it firmly. Size is stated for part of the rows, as once, few or many counts, or as a class when the clone is expanded.

CASSVGQGGIDEQFF	TGTGCCAGCTCAGTGGGACAGGGAGGAATAGATGAGCAGTTCTTC	TRBV18	.	TRBD1	TRBJ2-1
CASSQEGSGNYEQYF	TGTGCCAGCAGCCAAGAAGGCAGCGGGAACTACGAGCAGTACTTC	TRBV14	.	TRBD2	TRBJ2-7
CASSASYAGSNQPQHF	TGTGCCAGCAGTGCCTCTTACGCGGGGAGCAATCAGCCCCAGCATTTT	TRBV25-1	.	.	TRBJ1-5
CASSPVGGGADVPDTQYF	TGCGCCAGCAGCCCCGTCGGCGGGGGGGCCGACGTCCCAGATACGCAGTATTTT	TRBV4-3	.	TRBD2	TRBJ2-3
CASSFVKTGVQPQHF	TGTGCCAGCAGTTTCGTAAAGACAGGGGTTCAGCCCCAGCATTTT	TRBV28	.	TRBD1	TRBJ1-5
CASSLLDRANEQYF	TGCGCCAGCAGCTTGCTGGACAGGGCCAACGAGCAGTACTTC	TRBV5-1	.	TRBD1	TRBJ2-7
CASRQREVADTQYF	TGTGCCAGCAGGCAGCGGGAGGTGGCAGATACGCAGTATTTT	TRBV6-5	once	TRBD2	TRBJ2-3
CASSSLTSGAYNEQFF	TGCGCCAGCAGCTCTCTGACTAGCGGGGCCTACAATGAGCAGTTCTTC	TRBV5-1	.	TRBD2	TRBJ2-1
CASSAASTDTQYF	TGTGCCAGTAGTGCGGCTAGCACAGATACGCAGTATTTT	TRBV19	.	.	TRBJ2-3
CASSPGQGTMNTEAFF	TGTGCCAGCAGCCCGGGACAGGGGACAATGAACACTGAAGCTTTCTTT	TRBV7-6	once	TRBD1	TRBJ1-1
CASERDRSRNGYTF	TGTGCCAGCGAGAGGGACAGGTCAAGGAATGGCTACACCTTC	TRBV2	.	TRBD1	TRBJ1-2
CSASGTYEQYF	TGCAGTGCTAGTGGTACTTACGAGCAGTACTTC	TRBV20-1	.	.	TRBJ2-7
CASGSGGYNSPLHF	TGTGCTAGTGGTTCGGGGGGCTATAATTCACCCCTCCACTTT	TRBV12-5	once	.	TRBJ1-6
CASSDREVTDTQYF	TGTGCCAGCAGTGACAGGGAGGTGACAGATACGCAGTATTTT	TRBV3-1/TRBV3-2	.	.	TRBJ2-3
CASSPDHRGSKFF	TGTGCCAGCAGCCCGGACCATCGGGGGTCGAAGTTCTTC	TRBV14	.	.	TRBJ2-1
CASSDGGSGNTIYF	TGCGCCAGCAGTGACGGGGGCTCTGGAAACACCATATATTTT	TRBV10-1	.	.	TRBJ1-3
CASSVVGAETQYF	TGTGCCAGCAGCGTAGTTGGAGCGGAGACCCAGTACTTC	TRBV9	.	.	TRBJ2-5
CASRQLTGDVYNEQFF	TGTGCCAGCAGACAACTCACAGGAGACGTTTACAATGAGCAGTTCTTC	TRBV11-2	.	.	TRBJ2-1
CASSRPDRAHLTDTQYF	TGTGCCAGCTCACGACCGGACAGGGCCCACCTCACAGATACGCAGTATTTT	TRBV18	.	TRBD1	TRBJ2-3
CASSLTAGNEKLFF	TGCGCCAGCAGCTTGACGGCGGGTAATGAAAAACTGTTTTTT	TRBV5-1	.	.	TRBJ1-4
CASSGTGGDRPSLNEQFF	TGTGCCAGTAGTGGGACAGGGGGCGACCGACCGAGCCTGAATGAGCAGTTCTTC	TRBV19	.	TRBD1	TRBJ2-1
CASTTGHSSTDTQYF	TGTGCCAGTACCACAGGACACTCTAGCACAGATACGCAGTATTTT	TRBV19	.	.	TRBJ2-3
CASSLMETGRASYEQYF	TGTGCCAGCAGCTTGATGGAAACAGGGCGCGCCTCCTACGAGCAGTACTTC	TRBV5-5	.	.	TRBJ2-7
CASSVRSGGANVLTF	TGTGCCAGCAGCGTCCGCAGTGGTGGGGCCAACGTCCTGACTTTC	TRBV14	.	.	TRBJ2-6
CASSQGVILAGDTDTQYF	TGCGCCAGCAGCCAAGGGGTCATACTAGCGGGAGACACAGATACGCAGTATTTT	TRBV4-1	.	TRBD2	TRBJ2-3
CASSSRGSGGSDTQYF	TGTGCCAGCAGCTCCCGGGGTAGCGGGGGATCAGATACGCAGTATTTT	TRBV11-3	.	TRBD2	TRBJ2-3
CASSLAASGRIPGEQFF	TGCGCCAGCAGCTTGGCGGCTAGCGGGAGGATTCCAGGTGAGCAGTTCTTC	TRBV5-1	.	TRBD2	TRBJ2-1
CASSDPGEQFF	TGTGCCAGCAGTGATCCAGGGGAGCAGTTCTTC	TRBV2	.	.	TRBJ2-1
CASRFAKYGTRYF	TGTGCCAGCAGGTTCGCGAAGTACGGGACTAGGTACTTC	TRBV28	many	TRBD2	TRBJ2-7
CASSLDPGLAGGGPGNEQFF	TGTGCCAGCAGCCTCGACCCGGGACTAGCGGGAGGAGGGCCGGGGAATGAGCAGTTCTTC	TRBV5-4	.	TRBD2	TRBJ2-1
CSVEPGLAADTQYF	TGCAGCGTTGAACCGGGACTAGCGGCAGATACGCAGTATTTT	TRBV29-1	.	TRBD2	TRBJ2-3
CASSVAGRAGVHEQYF	TGTGCCAGCAGCGTAGCCGGGCGAGCGGGAGTTCACGAGCAGTACTTC	TRBV9	.	TRBD2	TRBJ2-7
CASSFSPPDTQYF	TGTGCCAGCAGCTTCTCCCCCCCCGATACGCAGTATTTT	TRBV5-4	once	.	TRBJ2-3
CASSYDRGFEETQYF	TGTGCCAGCAGCTACGACAGGGGATTTGAGGAGACCCAGTACTTC	TRBV7-2	.	TRBD1	TRBJ2-5
CASQELAVNYEQYF	TGTGCCAGCCAAGAACTAGCGGTTAACTACGAGCAGTACTTC	TRBV2	.	TRBD2	TRBJ2-7
CASSLDRGANEKLFF	TGTGCCAGCAGCCTCGACAGGGGGGCTAATGAAAAACTGTTTTTT	TRBV7-2	.	TRBD1	TRBJ1-4
CSASNSFADTQYF	TGCAGTGCTAGTAATAGTTTTGCAGATACGCAGTATTTT	TRBV20-1	.	.	TRBJ2-3
CASSGGDRRPQHF	TGTGCCAGCAGCGGGGGGGACAGGCGGCCCCAGCATTTT	TRBV9	.	TRBD1	TRBJ1-5
CASSKTGDTYGYTF	TGTGCCAGCAGTAAAACAGGGGATACCTATGGCTACACCTTC	TRBV6-5	.	TRBD1	TRBJ1-2
CASSQEWVGGHPSTDTQYF	TGTGCCAGCAGCCAAGAGTGGGTGGGAGGCCACCCTAGCACAGATACGCAGTATTTT	TRBV3-1/TRBV3-2	.	.	TRBJ2-3
CASSPETSGGPYEQYF	TGTGCCAGCAGCCCGGAGACTAGCGGGGGACCCTACGAGCAGTACTTC	TRBV3-1/TRBV3-2	.	TRBD2	TRBJ2-7
CASSEVGRAAGELFF	TGTGCCAGCAGTGAGGTTGGGAGGGCCGCCGGGGAGCTGTTTTTT	TRBV6-1	.	TRBD2	TRBJ2-2
CASSPIVLEDNSPLHF	TGCGCCAGCTCCCCAATCGTTTTAGAGGATAATTCACCCCTCCACTTT	TRBV5-1	.	.	TRBJ1-6
CASSNPRDRGQNEQFF	TGTGCCAGCAGTAACCCCCGGGACAGGGGGCAGAATGAGCAGTTCTTC	TRBV28	.	TRBD1	TRBJ2-1
CASSIVRQGVTAGELFF	TGTGCCAGTAGTATAGTGAGACAGGGGGTTACTGCCGGGGAGCTGTTTTTT	TRBV19	.	TRBD1	TRBJ2-2
CASSTNRDRVPDTQYF	TGTGCCAGCAGCACCAACCGGGACAGGGTACCAGATACGCAGTATTTT	TRBV28	.	TRBD1	TRBJ2-3
CASSLDWRITVTGELFF	TGTGCCAGCAGCTTAGACTGGAGGATAACAGTCACCGGGGAGCTGTTTTTT	TRBV7-9	.	.	TRBJ2-2
CASSFGLAGGGNEQFF	TGTGCCAGCTCTTTCGGACTAGCGGGAGGAGGCAATGAGCAGTTCTTC	TRBV18	.	TRBD2	TRBJ2-1
CAISLLGTGKRTQYF	TGTGCCATCAGCCTACTCGGGACAGGTAAAAGGACGCAGTATTTT	TRBV10-3	.	TRBD1	TRBJ2-3
CSVDDRDKQYNEQFF	TGCAGCGTTGACGATCGAGACAAACAATACAATGAGCAGTTCTTC	TRBV29-1	.	.	TRBJ2-1
CASTVLCFLSSYEQYF	TGTGCCAGTACTGTCCTCTGTTTCCTTAGCTCCTACGAGCAGTACTTC	TRBV19	.	.	TRBJ2-7